This T cell receptor (beta chain) was retrieved from a study of blood T cell repertoires in COVID-19 (dated by TCRdb to about 2020). For the wider study: Samples covering the acute and convalescent phases of COVID-19 were provided by collaborators in the United States, Italy and Spain. The material from the prospective study consisted of cDNA or gDNA derived from T cells, B-cell-depleted T cells, or PBMCs. The dataset comprised deeply sampled blood TCRbeta repertoires from subjects exposed to, actively infected with, or recovered from COVID-19. The repertoires were released in a freely available public database meant as a resource for research on the immune response to SARS-CoV-2. Samples were obtained from the ongoing ImmuneRACE study (first 160 participants) and from 950 to 1,500 subjects provided by 6 global collaborators. Sample metadata almost always included a de-identified subject ID, COVID-19 status, age in years and sex. HLA class I and class II types, where available, came from metadata supplied by the sample provider rather than from assay-based typing. Overall study outcomes, separate from this receptor: How much clinical and demographic metadata was included differed by source and by participant, and the metadata was provided uncurated.

With regard to this clone: The antigen this receptor binds is unknown. Per-base quality was not reported, and no clone a single base away is much larger than it.

The immunoSEQ Assay, a bias-controlled multiplex PCR, was used to amplify TCRbeta CDR3 regions from genomic DNA. The authors' pipeline ran thus. Within the assay, amplification of reference gene primers was used to estimate how many nucleated cells each sample contained. Sequence reads were collapsed and filtered to measure the absolute abundance of every unique TCRbeta CDR3 rearrangement. For each sample, productive Simpson clonality was calculated as the square root of Simpson's diversity index over productive rearrangements. Drawn from immuneACCESS, this table holds only the in-frame rearrangements with V and J called that TCRdb kept. Clones are partly lost; checked studies trace under half to an unresolved V gene and leave the rest unexplained. The DNA gave D and trimming, while V, J and clone size come from that table. This sample lists 260,000 or so clones; 83% were detected once. The top ten constitute less than 4% of the sample.

The CDR3 sequence holds 15 residues, the cysteine and phenylalanine included. CDR3 DNA only is kept here, 45 bases in frame from base 1. Trimming takes 5 bases from V and 0 bases from J, and the germline ends sit 11 bases apart. Looking up the germline V gene yields CDR1 SGHTA and CDR2 FQGNSA. In the prospective study, participants were 18 to 89 years old, resided in approximately 25 geographic areas of the United States, and were enrolled through a virtual design. In the prospective study, cohorts were assigned on the basis of participant-reported clinical history obtained from a screening survey and a study questionnaire. Exposed participants had been in contact with someone with a PCR-confirmed or clinician-diagnosed COVID-19 case within 2 weeks of study entry. Each participant in the prospective study had whole blood, serum and a nasopharyngeal or oropharyngeal swab collected by mobile phlebotomists. Over a 2-month period, participants in the prospective study had the option of providing additional blood draws and questionnaires. Prospective study blood samples were shipped either frozen or at room temperature before DNA extraction.

What was sequenced was PBMCs or T cells enriched from blood (not recorded which). This clonotype was obtained from a woman in her forties who had been exposed to COVID-19. The chain is encoded by TRBV7-2 joined to TRBJ1-5; no D gene call is confident. CDR3 region: CASSADTYSNQPQHF. The nucleotide sequence reads TGTGCCAGCAGCGCCGACACTTATAGCAATCAGCCCCAGCATTTT.